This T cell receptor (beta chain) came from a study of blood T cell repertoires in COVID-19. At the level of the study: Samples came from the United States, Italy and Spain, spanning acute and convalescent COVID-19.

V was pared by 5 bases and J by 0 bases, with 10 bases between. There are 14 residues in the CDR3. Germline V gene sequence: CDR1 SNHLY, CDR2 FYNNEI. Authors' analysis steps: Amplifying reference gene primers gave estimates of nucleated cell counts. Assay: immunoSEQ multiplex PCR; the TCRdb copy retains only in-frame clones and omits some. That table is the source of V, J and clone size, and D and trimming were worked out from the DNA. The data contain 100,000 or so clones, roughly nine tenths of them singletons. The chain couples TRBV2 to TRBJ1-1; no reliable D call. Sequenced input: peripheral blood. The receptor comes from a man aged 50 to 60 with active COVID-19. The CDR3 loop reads CASSPNGMNTEAFF. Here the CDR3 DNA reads TGTGCCAGCAGTCCAAACGGGATGAACACTGAAGCTTTCTTT.